The 14 T cell receptor beta chains in this list originate from one sample, sequenced in a study of T cells expressing NK-cell markers. From the 5' RACE reads, TCRdb lists one entry per CDR3 protein and no DNA. The listing contains 400,000 to 500,000 distinct CDR3 sequences. Sequencing was done on a sample of blood T cells: a sorted CD56 or NKG2C T cell subset, CD4+ or CD8+ T cells, or bulk PBMC T cells (not recorded which). Receptors were obtained from a woman aged 18-69 years in good health.

This chain's CDR3 is CSAPTSGTRTGELFF. The rearrangement uses TRBV20-1 and TRBJ2-2; TCRdb indicates TRBD2, and absent DNA this call remains unverified. The CDR3 loop spans 15 amino acids. Germline lookup yields CDR1 DFQATT and CDR2 SNEGSKA (reference sequence).

The CDR3 reads CASSQDAATGREYEQYF. This chain uses TRBV11-2 with TRBJ2-7; TCRdb returns TRBD1, unconfirmable since there is no DNA. The CDR3 length is 17 residues. CDR1 and CDR2 (germline): SGHAT, FQNNGV.

This chain uses TRBV25-1 with TRBJ2-2; TCRdb picks TRBD1, but there is no DNA to check that call. CDR3 length equals 13 residues. The germline V gene encodes CDR1 MGHDK and CDR2 SYGVNS. The CDR3 here is CASSEGGAGELFF. The full variable domain, in which reference TRBV25-1 and TRBJ2-2 provide the parts outside the CDR3, is EADIYQTPRYLVIGTGKKITLECSQTMGHDKMYWYQQDPGMELHLIHYSYGVNSTEKGDLSSESTVSRIRTEHFPLTLESARPSHTSQYLCASSEGGAGELFFGEGSRLTVL.

This chain uses TRBV3-1 with TRBJ2-4. Per the germline V gene, CDR1 is LGHDT and CDR2 is YNNKEL (reference sequence). This CDR3 spans 17 amino acids. The CDR3 spells CASSQAPQTGWVGIQYF.

The rearrangement links TRBV10-1 to TRBJ1-1; with no DNA, the TCRdb D assignment of TRBD1 cannot be verified. Germline CDR1 reads WNHNN; CDR2 reads SYGVQD (reference sequence). The CDR3 has 15 residues. CDR3 sequence reads: CASSHDRARVTEAFF.

The chain is built from TRBV19 and TRBJ1-1; TCRdb returns TRBD1, unconfirmable since there is no DNA. Per the germline V gene, CDR1 is LNHDA and CDR2 is SQIVND (reference sequence). The length of the CDR3 is 13 residues. CDR3 in amino acids: CASSMGVTTEAFF.

The J gene is TRBJ2-1, the V gene TRBV20-1. The CDR3 length is 11 residues. Per the germline V gene, CDR1 is DFQATT and CDR2 is SNEGSKA (reference sequence). CDR3 sequence reads: CSAFYLGEQFF.

The V gene is TRBV20-1, the J gene TRBJ2-2. Germline V CDR1 and CDR2: DFQATT, SNEGSKA (reference sequence). The CDR3 runs 16 residues. This chain's CDR3 is CSARVSSGASTGELFF.

The chain couples TRBV21-1 to TRBJ2-7; the TCRdb call, TRBD2, lacks DNA for checking. TRBV21-1 is marked as a pseudogene. The length of the CDR3 is 13 residues. CDR3 amino acids: CASTTEAEYEQYF.

This chain joins TRBV6-5 and TRBJ2-3. The CDR3 consists of 16 residues. Looked up from germline, CDR1 is MNHEY and CDR2 is SVGAGI. CDR3 region: CASSYSPPATTDTQYF.

The J gene is TRBJ1-1, the V gene TRBV12-3 or TRBV12-4. This CDR3 is built from 12 residues. The chain's CDR3 is CASSSSGLVAFF.

The V and J genes are TRBV15 and TRBJ2-3. Germline assignment: CDR1 LNHNV and CDR2 YYDKDF (reference sequence). The CDR3 loop spans 15 amino acids. The chain's CDR3 is CATSRSTTDADTQYF.

This chain links TRBV15 with TRBJ2-1. Per germline, CDR1 LNHNV and CDR2 YYDKDF (reference sequence). The CDR3 sequence is 14 residues long. CDR3 loop: CATSAYPSYNEQFF.

The chain has TRBV12-3 or TRBV12-4 and TRBJ2-3. CDR3 length: 12 residues. The CDR3 region is CASSLMGDTQYF.